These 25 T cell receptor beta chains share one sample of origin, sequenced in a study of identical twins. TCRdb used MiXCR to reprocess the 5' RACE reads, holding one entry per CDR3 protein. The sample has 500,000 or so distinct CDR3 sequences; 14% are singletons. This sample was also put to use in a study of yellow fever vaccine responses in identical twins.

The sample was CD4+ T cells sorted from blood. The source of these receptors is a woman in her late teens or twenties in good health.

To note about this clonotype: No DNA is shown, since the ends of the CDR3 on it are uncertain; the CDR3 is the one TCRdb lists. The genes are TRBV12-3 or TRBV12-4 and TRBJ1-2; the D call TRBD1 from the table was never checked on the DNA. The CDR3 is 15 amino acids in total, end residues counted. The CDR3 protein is CASSFGAGTLYGYTF.

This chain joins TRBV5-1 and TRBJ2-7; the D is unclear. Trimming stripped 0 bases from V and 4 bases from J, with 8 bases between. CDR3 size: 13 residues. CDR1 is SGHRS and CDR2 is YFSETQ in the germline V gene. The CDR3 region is CASSLGPNYEQYF. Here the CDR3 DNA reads TGCGCCAGCAGCTTGGGACCCAATTACGAGCAGTACTTC.

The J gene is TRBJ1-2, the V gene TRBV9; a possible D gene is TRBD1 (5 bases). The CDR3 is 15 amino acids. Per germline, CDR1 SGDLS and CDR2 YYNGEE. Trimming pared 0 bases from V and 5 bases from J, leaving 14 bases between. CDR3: CASSVGAGRTYGYTF. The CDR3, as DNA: TGTGCCAGCAGCGTAGGAGCAGGGAGGACTTATGGCTACACCTTC.

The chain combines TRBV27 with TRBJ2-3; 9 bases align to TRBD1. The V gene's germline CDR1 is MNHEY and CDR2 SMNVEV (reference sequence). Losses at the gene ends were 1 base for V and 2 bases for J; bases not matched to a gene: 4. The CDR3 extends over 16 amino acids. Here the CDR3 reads CASSLYRDRATDTQYF. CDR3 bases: TGTGCCAGCAGTTTATATCGGGACAGGGCCACAGATACGCAGTATTTT.

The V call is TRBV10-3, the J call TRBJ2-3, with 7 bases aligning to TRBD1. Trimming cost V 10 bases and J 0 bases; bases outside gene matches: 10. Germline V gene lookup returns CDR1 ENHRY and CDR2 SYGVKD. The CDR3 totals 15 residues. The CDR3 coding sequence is TGTGCCAGCCTCCGGGACAGACCTAGCACAGATACGCAGTATTTT. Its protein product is CASLRDRPSTDTQYF.

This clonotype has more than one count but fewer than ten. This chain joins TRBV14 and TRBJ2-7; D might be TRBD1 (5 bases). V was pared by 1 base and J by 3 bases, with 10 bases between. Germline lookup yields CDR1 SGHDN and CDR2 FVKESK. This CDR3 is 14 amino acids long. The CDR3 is CASSQGQSLYEQYF. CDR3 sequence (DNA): TGTGCCAGCAGCCAAGGACAGTCCCTCTACGAGCAGTACTTC.

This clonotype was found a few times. The CDR3 DNA reads TGTGCCAGCAGTAAGGGTGCGAACACCGGGGAGCTGTTTTTT. Protein sequence: CASSKGANTGELFF. The rearrangement uses TRBV12-3 or TRBV12-4 and TRBJ2-2; unclear D gene. The CDR3 consists of 14 residues. V dropped 5 bases and J dropped 0 bases, with 7 bases sitting between them.

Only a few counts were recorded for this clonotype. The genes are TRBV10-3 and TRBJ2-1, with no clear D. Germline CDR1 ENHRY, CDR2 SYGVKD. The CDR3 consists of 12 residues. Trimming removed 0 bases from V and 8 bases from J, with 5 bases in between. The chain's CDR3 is CAISESKDEQFF. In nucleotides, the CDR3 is TGTGCCATCAGTGAGTCCAAGGATGAGCAGTTCTTC.

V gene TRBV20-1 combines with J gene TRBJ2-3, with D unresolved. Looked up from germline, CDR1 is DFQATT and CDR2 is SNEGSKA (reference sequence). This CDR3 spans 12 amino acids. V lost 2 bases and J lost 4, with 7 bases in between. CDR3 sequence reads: CSARLSPDTQYF. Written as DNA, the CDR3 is TGCAGTGCTAGACTATCCCCAGATACGCAGTATTTT.

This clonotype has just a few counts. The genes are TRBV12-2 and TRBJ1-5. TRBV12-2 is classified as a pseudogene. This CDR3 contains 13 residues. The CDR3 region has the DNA TGTGCAAGTCGCGGACGGGGCAATCAGCCCCAGCATTTT. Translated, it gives CASRGRGNQPQHF.

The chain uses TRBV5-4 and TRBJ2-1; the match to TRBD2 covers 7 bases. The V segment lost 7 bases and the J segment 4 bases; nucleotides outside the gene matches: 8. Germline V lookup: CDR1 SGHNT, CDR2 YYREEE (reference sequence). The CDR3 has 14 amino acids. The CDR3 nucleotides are TGTGCCAGCGGTGGCGGGGGTTTTTACAATGAGCAGTTCTTC. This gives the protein CASGGGGFYNEQFF.

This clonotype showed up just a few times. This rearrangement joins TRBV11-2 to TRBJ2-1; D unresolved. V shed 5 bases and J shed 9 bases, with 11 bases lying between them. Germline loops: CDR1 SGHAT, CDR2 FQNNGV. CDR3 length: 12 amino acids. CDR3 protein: CASSLGLTEQFF. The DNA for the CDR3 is TGTGCCAGCAGCCTGGGGTTAACTGAGCAGTTCTTC.

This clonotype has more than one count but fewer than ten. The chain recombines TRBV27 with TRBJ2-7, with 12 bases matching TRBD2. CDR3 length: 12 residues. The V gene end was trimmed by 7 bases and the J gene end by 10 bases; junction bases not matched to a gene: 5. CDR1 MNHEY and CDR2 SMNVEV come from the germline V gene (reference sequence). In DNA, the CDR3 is TGTGCCAGCACTAGCGGGGGGGCGCAACAGTACTTC. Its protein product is CASTSGGAQQYF.

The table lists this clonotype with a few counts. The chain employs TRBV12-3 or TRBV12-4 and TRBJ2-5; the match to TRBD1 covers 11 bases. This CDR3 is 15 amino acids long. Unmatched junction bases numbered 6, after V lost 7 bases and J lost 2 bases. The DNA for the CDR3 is TGTGCCAGCACCCCGGGGACAGGGGGGCAAGAGACCCAGTACTTC. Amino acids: CASTPGTGGQETQYF.

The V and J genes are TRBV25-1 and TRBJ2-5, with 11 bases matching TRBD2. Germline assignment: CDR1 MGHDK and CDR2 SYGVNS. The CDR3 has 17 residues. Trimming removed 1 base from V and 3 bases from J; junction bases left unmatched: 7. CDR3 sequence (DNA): TGTGCCAGCAGTGAATTTGGTAGCGGGGGGGAGGAAGAGACCCAGTACTTC. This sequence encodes CASSEFGSGGEEETQYF.

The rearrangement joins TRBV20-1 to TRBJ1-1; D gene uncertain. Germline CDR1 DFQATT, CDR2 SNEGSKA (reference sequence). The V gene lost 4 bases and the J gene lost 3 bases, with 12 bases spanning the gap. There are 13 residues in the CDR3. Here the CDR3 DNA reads TGCAGTGCTACCCGAACGAGAGACACTGAAGCTTTCTTT. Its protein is CSATRTRDTEAFF.

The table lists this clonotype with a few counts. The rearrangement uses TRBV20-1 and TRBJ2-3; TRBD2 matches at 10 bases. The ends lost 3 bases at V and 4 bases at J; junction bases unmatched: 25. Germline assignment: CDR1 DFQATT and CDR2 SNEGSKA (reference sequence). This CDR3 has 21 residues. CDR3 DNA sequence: TGCAGTGCTAGTCTCAACCTCAAGTCAGACAAGCGGGAGGGGCGTCCAGATACGCAGTATTTT. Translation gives CSASLNLKSDKREGRPDTQYF.

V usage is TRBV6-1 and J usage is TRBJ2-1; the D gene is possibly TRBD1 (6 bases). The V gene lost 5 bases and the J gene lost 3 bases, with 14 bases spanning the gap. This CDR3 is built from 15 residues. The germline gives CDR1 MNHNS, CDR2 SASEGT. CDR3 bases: TGTGCCAGCAGTCTCCCGCCGGGACACTACAATGAGCAGTTCTTC. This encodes CASSLPPGHYNEQFF.

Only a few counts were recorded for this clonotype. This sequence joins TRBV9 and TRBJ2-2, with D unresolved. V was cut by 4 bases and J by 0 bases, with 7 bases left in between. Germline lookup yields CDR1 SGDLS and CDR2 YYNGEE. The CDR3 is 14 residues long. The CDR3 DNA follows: TGTGCCAGCAGCATCCTCGCGAACACCGGGGAGCTGTTTTTT. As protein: CASSILANTGELFF.

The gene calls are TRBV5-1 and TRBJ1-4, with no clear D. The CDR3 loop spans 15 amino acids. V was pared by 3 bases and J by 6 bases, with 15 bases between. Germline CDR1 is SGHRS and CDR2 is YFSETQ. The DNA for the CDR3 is TGCGCCAGCAGCTCCCGGTCGGGTCGGGATGAAAAACTGTTTTTT. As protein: CASSSRSGRDEKLFF.

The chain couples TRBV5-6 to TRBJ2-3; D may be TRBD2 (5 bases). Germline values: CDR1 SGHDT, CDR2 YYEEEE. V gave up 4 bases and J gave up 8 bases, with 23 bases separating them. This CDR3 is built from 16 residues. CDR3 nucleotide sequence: TGTGCCAGCAGCACTTGGGGTATCATCTGGGCGGGTACGCAGTATTTT. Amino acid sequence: CASSTWGIIWAGTQYF.

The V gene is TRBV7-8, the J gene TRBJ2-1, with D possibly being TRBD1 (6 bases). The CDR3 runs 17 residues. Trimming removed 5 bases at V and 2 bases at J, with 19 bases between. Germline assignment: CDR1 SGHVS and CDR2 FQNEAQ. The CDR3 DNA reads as TGTGCCAGCAGCCAACCCGCCATCCCAGGGGCCTACAATGAGCAGTTCTTC. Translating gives CASSQPAIPGAYNEQFF.

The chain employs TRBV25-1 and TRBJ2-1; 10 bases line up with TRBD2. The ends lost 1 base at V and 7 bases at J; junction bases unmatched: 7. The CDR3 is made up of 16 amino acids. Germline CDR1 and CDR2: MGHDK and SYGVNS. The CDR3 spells CASSEWVSGGYNEQFF. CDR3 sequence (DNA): TGTGCCAGCAGTGAATGGGTTAGCGGGGGGTATAATGAGCAGTTCTTC.

CDR3 DNA sequence: TGTGCCAGCGGCCCGGGACCATACACAGATACGCAGTATTTT. Its translation is CASGPGPYTDTQYF. The chain joins TRBV7-2 to TRBJ2-3, with D perhaps assigned TRBD1 or TRBD2 (5 bases each). The CDR3 contains 14 residues. Germline CDR1 reads SGHTA; CDR2 reads FQGNSA. V gave up 8 bases and J gave up 2 bases, with 14 bases separating them.

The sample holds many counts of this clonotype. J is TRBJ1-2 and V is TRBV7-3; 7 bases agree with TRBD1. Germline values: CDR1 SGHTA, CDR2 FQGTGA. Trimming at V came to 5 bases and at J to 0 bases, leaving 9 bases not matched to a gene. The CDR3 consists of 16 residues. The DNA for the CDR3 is TGTGCCAGCAGCCCTGCAGGGGGGTTAGCTAACTATGGCTACACCTTC. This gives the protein CASSPAGGLANYGYTF. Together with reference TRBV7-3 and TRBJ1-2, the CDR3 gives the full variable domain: GAGVSQTPSNKVTEKGKYVELRCDPISGHTALYWYRQSLGQGPEFLIYFQGTGAADDSGLPNDRFFAVRPEGSVSTLKIQRTERGDSAVYLCASSPAGGLANYGYTFGSGTRLTVV.